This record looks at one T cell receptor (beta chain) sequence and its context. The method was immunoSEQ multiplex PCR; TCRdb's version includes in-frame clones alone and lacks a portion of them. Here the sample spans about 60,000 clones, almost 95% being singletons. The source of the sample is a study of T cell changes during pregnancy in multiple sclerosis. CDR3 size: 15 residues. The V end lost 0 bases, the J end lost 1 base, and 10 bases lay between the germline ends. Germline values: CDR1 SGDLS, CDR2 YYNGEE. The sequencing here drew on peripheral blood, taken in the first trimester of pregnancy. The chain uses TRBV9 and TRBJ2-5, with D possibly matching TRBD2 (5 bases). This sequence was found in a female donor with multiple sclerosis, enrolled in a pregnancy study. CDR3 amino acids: CASSVANSAQETQYF. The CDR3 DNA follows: TGTGCCAGCAGCGTAGCTAATAGCGCCCAAGAGACCCAGTACTTC.